These 10 T cell receptor beta chains share one sample of origin, sequenced in a study of cytomegalovirus exposure and HLA in healthy donors. PCR employed 60 Vbeta and 13 Jbeta primers. Data came from immunoSEQ multiplex PCR; TCRdb stores just in-frame clones and leaves some out. The table has 150,000 to 200,000 clones, 75% to 85% seen once. Sequencing was done on a sample of PBMCs. The receptors here all came from a woman in her forties or fifties in good health and CMV-seronegative.

As regards this clone: The junction shows a germline mismatch at one end, possibly a read error. The V gene is TRBV28, the J gene TRBJ1-5; D may be TRBD1 (6 bases). The CDR3 is 14 amino acids. The germline gives CDR1 MDHEN, CDR2 SYDVKM. CDR3 sequence (DNA): TGTGCCAGCAGCTTATCAGGGAGGGGGAGGCCCCAGCATTTT. Its translation: CASSLSGRGRPQHF.

The CDR3 sequence is CASSPISGRLASYEQYF. CDR3 bases: TGTGCCAGCAGCCCAATCTCCGGGAGATTAGCCAGCTACGAGCAGTACTTC. The chain links TRBV27 to TRBJ2-7; the D gene is possibly TRBD2 (6 bases). Deletions cut 6 bases from V and 3 bases from J, with 24 bases between. The CDR3 contains 17 residues. Germline values: CDR1 MNHEY, CDR2 SMNVEV (reference sequence).

The chain employs TRBV6-1 and TRBJ1-3, with 11 bases that match TRBD1. The J segment lost 4 bases and the V segment lost 7 bases, leaving 6 bases of the junction unmatched. Germline V gives CDR1 MNHNS, CDR2 SASEGT. The CDR3 sequence is 15 residues long. CDR3 residues: CASIKGQGAGNTIYF. Written as DNA, the CDR3 is TGTGCCAGCATCAAAGGACAGGGGGCCGGAAACACCATATATTTT.

CDR3: CASTKGPGLGLTYEQYF. The CDR3 DNA follows: TGTGCCAGCACCAAGGGACCGGGACTAGGGTTAACCTACGAGCAGTACTTC. The rearrangement links TRBV5-5 to TRBJ2-5; 8 bases align to TRBD2. The DNA end is a closer match to TRBJ2-7, so the J assignment may be wrong. CDR1 SGHKS and CDR2 YYEKEE come from the germline V gene (reference sequence). This CDR3 is 17 amino acids long.

V usage is TRBV14 and J usage is TRBJ1-2; D unclear. The CDR3 length is 15 residues. Germline CDR1 SGHDN, CDR2 FVKESK. Trimming left V 1 base short and J 1 base short, with 10 bases between. The CDR3 DNA is TGTGCCAGCAGCCAAGTTGGCAGAAATAACTATGGCTACACCTTC. It translates to CASSQVGRNNYGYTF.

The genes are TRBV11-1 and TRBJ2-2; 8 bases match TRBD1. V dropped 5 bases and J dropped 7; count of bases not matched to a gene: 9. Germline V CDR1 and CDR2: SGHAT, FQDESV (reference sequence). The CDR3 is 15 residues long. CDR3 sequence (DNA): TGTGCCAGCAGCGGCCTACAGGGGGTGGGCGGGGAGCTGTTTTTT. Its protein product is CASSGLQGVGGELFF.

This chain links TRBV27 with TRBJ1-6, with D tentatively TRBD1 (5 bases). The CDR3 is 14 residues long. V lost 3 bases and J lost 7, with 10 bases in between. In germline, CDR1 is MNHEY, CDR2 SMNVEV (reference sequence). The CDR3 sequence: CASSFSGGNSPLHF. CDR3 nucleotides: TGTGCCAGCAGTTTTAGCGGGGGGAATTCACCCCTCCACTTT.

The CDR3 reads CASSFRRLAGSYNEQFF. The CDR3 region has the DNA TGTGCCAGCAGCTTCCGCCGACTAGCGGGCTCCTACAATGAGCAGTTCTTC. The rearrangement joins TRBV11-2 to TRBJ2-1; 10 nucleotides agree with TRBD2. Germline trimming cut 3 bases from V and 0 bases from J; bases unmatched to any gene: 5. The CDR3 extends over 17 amino acids. From germline, CDR1 is SGHAT and CDR2 FQNNGV.

This rearrangement joins TRBV11-3 to TRBJ2-2, with D perhaps matching TRBD2 (6 bases). The V end was cut by 6 bases, the J end by 6 bases, with 20 bases between. The CDR3 length is 16 residues. The germline V gene has CDR1 SGHNT and CDR2 YENEEA. CDR3 sequence: CASSGLGGDRPGELFF. CDR3 DNA: TGTGCCAGCAGTGGACTGGGGGGAGATCGCCCCGGGGAGCTGTTTTTT.

V gene TRBV20-1 combines with J gene TRBJ1-2; D unclear. Germline V CDR1 and CDR2: DFQATT, SNEGSKA (reference sequence). This CDR3 comprises 11 residues. Trimming cost V 7 bases and J 4 bases, with 10 bases left between them. The CDR3 loop reads CSGGPVYGYTF. The DNA for the CDR3 is TGCAGTGGAGGCCCGGTCTATGGCTACACCTTC.